This TCR beta chain came from a study of cytomegalovirus exposure and HLA in healthy donors. Background on the study: The 120 validation repertoires, a later analysis reported, used the same platform as the roughly 730 repertoires from the first cohort.

Points from the study as a whole: The authors enumerated over 150 TCR beta chains as linked to cytomegalovirus. Some public TCRs appeared in many individuals, while most sequences were rare.

The CDR3 has 14 residues. Germline lookup yields CDR1 SGHTA and CDR2 FQGNSA. Trimming cost V 4 bases and J 4 bases, with 13 bases left between them. A remark on this clone: As yet, its antigen is unknown.

Only in-frame clones appear in the TCRdb table, and some are missing; sequencing was by immunoSEQ multiplex PCR. The data contain tens of thousands of clones, roughly 93% of them singletons. The V and J genes are TRBV7-2 and TRBJ1-2; possibly TRBD1 for D (5 bases). Sequencing was carried out using PBMCs. This TCR was recovered from a woman under 30 in good health and CMV-seronegative. In nucleotides, the CDR3 is TGTGCCAGCAGCTCCACTCGGGGGTTCTATGGCTACACCTTC. Translating it yields CASSSTRGFYGYTF.